Below, 4 T cell receptor beta chains from the same sample are listed, as sequenced in a study of beta chain features in type 1 diabetes. Their antigens are not known. Reverse transcription of all isolated RNA meant that expressed TCRB transcripts were sequenced. TCRdb keeps only in-frame clones here, not all; method: immunoSEQ multiplex PCR. In the table there are hundreds of thousands of clones, about 14% of which are singletons. Study observations and caveats: All four CD4+ subsets of Type 1 diabetes patients contained TCRB CDR3s that were moderately but significantly shorter.

The sequencing input was naive CD4+ T cells from blood. The receptors derive from a man younger than 35 with type 1 diabetes.

This clone has just a few counts. The chain couples TRBV20-1 to TRBJ1-6, with no clear D. V was pared by 5 bases and J by 12 bases, with 8 bases between. The CDR3 sequence is 10 residues long. Germline V gene sequence: CDR1 DFQATT, CDR2 SNEGSKA (reference sequence). Written as DNA, the CDR3 is TGCAGTGCTCCCTTGGGACCCCTCCACTTT. It translates to CSAPLGPLHF.

This clone has more than one count but fewer than ten. The chain combines TRBV28 with TRBJ2-1; D might be TRBD1 or TRBD2, each matching 6 bases. CDR1 and CDR2 (germline): MDHEN, SYDVKM. This CDR3 is 12 amino acids long. Trimming removed 6 bases at V and 11 bases at J, with 14 bases between. DNA of the CDR3: TGTGCCAGCAGAATAGTGGGGGGCCAGCAGTTCTTC. Translating gives CASRIVGGQQFF.

The chain couples TRBV30 to TRBJ1-4; TRBD1 matches 9 bases. The CDR3 is made up of 14 amino acids. Germline values: CDR1 GTSNPN, CDR2 SVGIG (reference sequence). The trim removed 2 bases at V and 7 bases at J, leaving 5 bases unmatched. The CDR3 is CAWSKQGAREKLFF. The CDR3, as DNA: TGTGCCTGGAGTAAACAGGGGGCACGTGAAAAACTGTTTTTT.

In its sample, this clone was seen a few times. CDR3 sequence: CASSSLTGNYGYTF. The CDR3 coding sequence is TGTGCCAGCAGCAGCCTGACAGGGAACTATGGCTACACCTTC. The genes are TRBV21-1 and TRBJ1-2; no DNA check was done on the table's D call, TRBD1. TRBV21-1 is listed as a pseudogene. The CDR3 totals 14 residues.